This TCR beta chain was identified during a study of blood T cell repertoires in COVID-19. Turning to the study itself: Acute-phase and convalescent COVID-19 samples originated in the United States, Italy and Spain. PBMCs, B-cell-depleted T cells, or T cells provided the cDNA or gDNA that made up the material.

Per the original data handling: Nucleated cell counts were estimated from reference gene primer amplification. Assay used: immunoSEQ multiplex PCR; TCRdb lists only in-frame clones, some missing. That table supplies the V and J calls and clone size; D and trimming were determined from the DNA. The sample has about 59,000 clones, 65% to 80% seen once. The trim removed 4 bases at V and 2 bases at J, leaving 9 bases unmatched. Germline CDR1 SGHRS, CDR2 YFSETQ. The CDR3 covers 16 residues. This chain connects TRBV5-1 to TRBJ2-1; 7 bases are shared with TRBD2. This clonotype was sampled from a human donor in a cohort sampled during active COVID-19. The source material was peripheral blood. Here the CDR3 DNA reads TGCGCCAGCAGCCGAGTAGCGGGCTCTACCTACAATGAGCAGTTCTTC. Amino acid sequence: CASSRVAGSTYNEQFF.